The 8 T cell receptor beta chains below come from one sample, sequenced in a study of blood T cell repertoires in COVID-19. Using immunoSEQ multiplex PCR, the repertoire was profiled, and TCRdb retains in-frame clones only, with some absent. Seen here are about 200,000 clones, about 86% observed once, and the top ten hold 5.5% to 8%. The sequenced sample consisted of peripheral blood. The receptors were sampled from a man between 60 and 75 years old who had recovered from COVID-19.

This clone was recorded at least ten times. This chain links TRBV18 with TRBJ2-2, with D tentatively TRBD2 (5 bases). The CDR3 is made up of 18 amino acids. Germline loops: CDR1 KGHSH, CDR2 LQKENI. V lost 8 bases to trimming and J lost 1 base, with 23 bases between them. CDR3 protein: CASATTSGRGWNTGELFF. The CDR3 coding sequence is TGTGCCAGCGCAACCACGTCCGGCCGGGGATGGAACACCGGGGAGCTGTTTTTT.

About this clone itself: This sample also contains other DNA sequences that code for the same CDR3. This chain joins TRBV7-3 and TRBJ1-1, with a weak D call TRBD1 (6 bases). The CDR3 spans 14 residues. Trimming left V 0 bases short and J 1 base short, with 6 bases between. The germline CDR1 and CDR2 sequences are SGHTA and FQGTGA. DNA for the CDR3: TGTGCCAGCAGCTTAACAGGGGGGAACACTGAAGCTTTCTTT. This gives the protein CASSLTGGNTEAFF.

This clone was recorded only once. V and J are TRBV2 and TRBJ1-5; D not resolved. V lost 6 bases, J lost 6 bases, and 9 bases lay in between. The CDR3 contains 12 residues. Germline V gene data show CDR1 as SNHLY and CDR2 as FYNNEI. The CDR3 DNA sequence: TGTGCCAGCAGCCTCGGGGTTCAGCCCCAGCATTTT. This encodes CASSLGVQPQHF.

This chain links TRBV5-1 with TRBJ1-2; 10 bases are shared with TRBD1. After removal of 4 bases from V and 8 bases from J, the junction contained 5 bases not matched to a gene. Per germline, CDR1 SGHRS and CDR2 YFSETQ. This CDR3 has 13 residues. In DNA, the CDR3 is TGCGCCAGCAGCCTTGGACAGGGGGAGGGCTACACCTTC. Its translation: CASSLGQGEGYTF.

This clone turned up a few times. The gene calls are TRBV7-2 and TRBJ1-1; D is uncertain. This CDR3 comprises 16 residues. Trimming removed 3 bases from V and 1 base from J, with 15 bases in between. CDR1 is SGHTA, CDR2 FQGNSA, per germline. The CDR3 is CASSFVGGVGNTEAFF. Here the CDR3 DNA reads TGTGCCAGCAGCTTCGTCGGTGGAGTGGGGAACACTGAAGCTTTCTTT.

V is TRBV4-3 and J is TRBJ1-3, with D possibly being TRBD1 (5 bases). This CDR3 region has 15 residues. Germline-derived CDR1 and CDR2 are LGHNA and YSLEER. The V and J ends lost 3 bases and 0 bases respectively, with 9 bases between them. DNA of the CDR3: TGCGCCAGCAGCCACAGGACAAACTCTGGAAACACCATATATTTT. This translates into CASSHRTNSGNTIYF.

The chain combines TRBV19 with TRBJ2-1; D unresolved. Germline V gene sequence: CDR1 LNHDA, CDR2 SQIVND (reference sequence). This CDR3 contains 12 residues. Trimming left V 7 bases short and J 7 bases short, with 11 bases between. The CDR3 DNA sequence: TGTGCCAGTACTGCGGTCCAGAATGAGCAGTTCTTC. Amino acids: CASTAVQNEQFF.

This sequence joins TRBV2 and TRBJ2-7; the match to TRBD1 covers 9 bases. This CDR3 is 18 amino acids long. V gave up 4 bases and J gave up 2 bases; unmatched junction bases: 15. Germline CDR1 is SNHLY and CDR2 is FYNNEI. The CDR3 reads CASSAQGQGVYPPYEQYF. In DNA, the CDR3 is TGTGCCAGCAGTGCCCAGGGACAGGGTGTTTACCCCCCCTACGAGCAGTACTTC.